The rows below give T cell receptor beta chains drawn from one sample of a study of beta chain features in type 1 diabetes. Here immunoSEQ multiplex PCR was the method, and the copy in TCRdb shows in-frame clones only, minus some. Of 100,000 to 150,000 clones in the sample, around 9% were seen once. The sequencing sample was made of central memory CD4+ T cells from blood. These receptors all stem from a young man with type 1 diabetes. Both conserved end residues are trimmed from each CDR3. Fields, in order: D gene, CDR3 length, V gene, CDR3 protein. The D gene is left open where the match is weak.

TRBD1,14,TRBV4-2,ASSQANGQGNYGYT
NA,11,TRBV27,ASSSAKGEKLF
NA,11,TRBV10-3,AIGEARDTEAF
NA,11,TRBV6-6,ASGVLGFGEQY
NA,12,TRBV5-6,ASSLGQYNQPQH
NA,10,TRBV6-5,ASRGSGFEQY
TRBD1,12,TRBV5-1,ASSPGTGNQPQH
TRBD2,13,TRBV5-1,ASSLTAGGPYEQY
NA,11,TRBV2,ASSEGPLGIQY
NA,13,TRBV5-1,ASSIRGATYNEQF
NA,12,TRBV11-2,ASVREVPYNEQF
NA,12,TRBV6-5,ASSYSYGSNEQF
NA,13,TRBV6-6,ASSGQRGSYNEQF
NA,12,TRBV7-2,ASSFPGTSYEQY
NA,9,TRBV2,ASSDRSPLH
TRBD1,14,TRBV18,ASSPPTNRGRDEQY
NA,12,TRBV14,ASSQDQNGDGYT
TRBD1,12,TRBV5-1,ASSRRDRVTEAF
TRBD1,10,TRBV6-6,ASSYSDRGAY
NA,13,TRBV6-1,ASSEYRAARQPQH
NA,11,TRBV5-5,ASSSLVPNEQF
NA,11,TRBV9,ASSVAGNQPQH
NA,13,TRBV5-1,ASSGGPTSSYEQY
NA,11,TRBV7-3,ASSPTRSNEQF
TRBD1,13,TRBV11-2,ASSLHRGLNEKLF
NA,11,TRBV5-4,ASSLGGQETQY
TRBD1,14,TRBV7-9,ASSLGTGGPQETQY
TRBD2,13,TRBV6-5,ASSGLAGGQETQY
TRBD1,13,TRBV18,ASSPDRGRGDTQY
NA,11,TRBV2,ASWDSGGGEQY
TRBD1,13,TRBV29-1,SVGTGSSGANVLT
NA,13,TRBV5-1,ASSFAGTGSNEQF
TRBD1,13,TRBV7-9,ASSAGTGRDTEAF
TRBD2,12,TRBV15,ATAGTRGYNEQF
TRBD1,13,TRBV5-1,ASSFHSTGLDEQF